The sequence of this T cell receptor (beta chain) was determined in a study of human T cells and chemical hapten exposure. MiXCR was run by TCRdb on the RACE reads, yielding one entry per CDR3 protein. The sample contains 150,000 to 200,000 distinct CDR3 sequences, about a fifth of which appear only once. This clonotype was counted between two and nine times. Time point reported: patch test 1, 2 weeks after DPC sensitization. Treatment specified: therapeutic diphenylcyclopropenone sensitization with weekly scalp DPC. V dropped 0 bases and J dropped 4 bases, with 7 bases sitting between them. Germline V gene lookup returns CDR1 SGDLS and CDR2 YYNGEE. The CDR3 totals 13 residues.

The chain is built from TRBV9 and TRBJ1-1; D uncertain. Source: whole blood, taken in connection with sensitization to the hapten diphenylcyclopropenone (DPC). The sequence was obtained from a woman between 45 and 65 years old with alopecia areata. Some clones in this sample may be carry-over from other donors' samples. The CDR3, as DNA: TGTGCCAGCAGCGTAGAACTAGCCACTGAAGCTTTCTTT. As protein: CASSVELATEAFF.